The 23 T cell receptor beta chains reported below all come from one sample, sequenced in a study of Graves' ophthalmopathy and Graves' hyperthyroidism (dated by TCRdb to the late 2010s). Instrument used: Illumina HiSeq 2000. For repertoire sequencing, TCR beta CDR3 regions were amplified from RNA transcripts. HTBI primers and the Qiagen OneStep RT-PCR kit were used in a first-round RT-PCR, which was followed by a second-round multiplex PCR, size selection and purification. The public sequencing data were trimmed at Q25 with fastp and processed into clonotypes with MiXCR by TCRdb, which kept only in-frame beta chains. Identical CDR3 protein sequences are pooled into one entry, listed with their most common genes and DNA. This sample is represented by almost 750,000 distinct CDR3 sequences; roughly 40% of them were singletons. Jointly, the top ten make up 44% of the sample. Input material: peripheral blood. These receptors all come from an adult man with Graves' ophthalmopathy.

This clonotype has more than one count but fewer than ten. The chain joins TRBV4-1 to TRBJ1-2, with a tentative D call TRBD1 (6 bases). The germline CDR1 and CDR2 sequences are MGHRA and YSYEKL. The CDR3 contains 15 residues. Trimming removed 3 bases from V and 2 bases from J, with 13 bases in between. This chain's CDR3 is CASSQPRRGNYGYTF. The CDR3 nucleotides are TGCGCCAGCAGCCAGCCCCGCAGGGGCAACTATGGCTACACCTTC.

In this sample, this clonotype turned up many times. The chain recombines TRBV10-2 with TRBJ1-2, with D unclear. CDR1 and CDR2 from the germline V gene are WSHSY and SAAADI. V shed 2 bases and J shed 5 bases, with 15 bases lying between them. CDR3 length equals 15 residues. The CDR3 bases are TGCGCCAGCAGTGAGGGGCGGCAGTTCGCGTATGGCTACACCTTC. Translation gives CASSEGRQFAYGYTF.

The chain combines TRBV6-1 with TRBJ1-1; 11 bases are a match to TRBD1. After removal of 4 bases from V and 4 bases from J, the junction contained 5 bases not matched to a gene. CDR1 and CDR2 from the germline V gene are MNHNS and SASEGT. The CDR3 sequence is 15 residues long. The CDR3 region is CASSVGTGGGTEAFF. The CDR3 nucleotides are TGTGCCAGCAGTGTCGGGACAGGGGGAGGCACTGAAGCTTTCTTT.

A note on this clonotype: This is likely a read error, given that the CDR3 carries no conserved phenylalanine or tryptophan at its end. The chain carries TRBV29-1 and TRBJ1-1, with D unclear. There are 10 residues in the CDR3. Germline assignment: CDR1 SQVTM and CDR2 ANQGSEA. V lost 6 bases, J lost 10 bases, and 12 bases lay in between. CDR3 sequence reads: CSVNESGAFL. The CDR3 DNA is TGCAGCGTGAACGAATCGGGAGCTTTCTTG.

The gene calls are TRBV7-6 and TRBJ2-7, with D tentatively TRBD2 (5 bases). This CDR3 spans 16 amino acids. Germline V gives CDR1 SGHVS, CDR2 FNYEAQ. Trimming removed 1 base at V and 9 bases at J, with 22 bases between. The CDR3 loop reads CASSLESRDRQLRQYF. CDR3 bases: TGTGCCAGCAGCTTAGAATCTCGGGATAGGCAATTGCGGCAGTACTTC.

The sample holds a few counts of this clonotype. The CDR3 loop is CASSPGAGGHSTDTQYF. CDR3 DNA sequence: TGTGCCAGCAGCCCGGGAGCGGGGGGGCACAGCACAGATACGCAGTATTTT. The genes are TRBV9 and TRBJ2-3, with 10 nucleotides matching TRBD2. CDR1 SGDLS and CDR2 YYNGEE come from the germline V gene. This CDR3 spans 17 amino acids. After removal of 4 bases from V and 0 bases from J, the junction contained 8 bases not matched to a gene.

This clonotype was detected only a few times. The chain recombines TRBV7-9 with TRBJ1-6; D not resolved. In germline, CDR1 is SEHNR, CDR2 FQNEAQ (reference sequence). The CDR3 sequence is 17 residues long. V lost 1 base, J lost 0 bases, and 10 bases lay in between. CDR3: CASSLGGGRSYNSPLHF. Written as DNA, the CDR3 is TGTGCCAGCAGCTTAGGCGGCGGCCGCTCCTATAATTCACCCCTCCACTTT.

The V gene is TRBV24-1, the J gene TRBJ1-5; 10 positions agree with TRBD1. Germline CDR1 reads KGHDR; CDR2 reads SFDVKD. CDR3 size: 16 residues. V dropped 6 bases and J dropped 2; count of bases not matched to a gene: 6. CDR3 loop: CATSTPGTGGNQPQHF. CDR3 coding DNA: TGTGCCACCAGTACCCCCGGGACAGGGGGCAATCAGCCCCAGCATTTT.

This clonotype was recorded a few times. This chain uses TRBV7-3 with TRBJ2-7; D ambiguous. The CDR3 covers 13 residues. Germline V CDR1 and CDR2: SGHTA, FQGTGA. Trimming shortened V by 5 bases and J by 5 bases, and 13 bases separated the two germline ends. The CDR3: CASSPSRQDEQYF. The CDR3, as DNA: TGTGCCAGCAGCCCCTCCCGGCAAGACGAGCAGTACTTC.

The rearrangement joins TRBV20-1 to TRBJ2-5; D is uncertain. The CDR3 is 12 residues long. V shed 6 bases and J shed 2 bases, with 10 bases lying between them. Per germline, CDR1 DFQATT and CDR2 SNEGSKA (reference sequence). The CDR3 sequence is CSAPGHQETQYF. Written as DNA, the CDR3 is TGCAGTGCCCCCGGCCATCAAGAGACCCAGTACTTC.

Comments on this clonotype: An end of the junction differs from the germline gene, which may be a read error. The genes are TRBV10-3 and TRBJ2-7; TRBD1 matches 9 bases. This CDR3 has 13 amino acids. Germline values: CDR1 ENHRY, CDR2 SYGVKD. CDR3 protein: CASSYRGQNEQYF. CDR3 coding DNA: TGTGCCAGCAGTTACAGGGGGCAGAATGAGCAGTACTTC.

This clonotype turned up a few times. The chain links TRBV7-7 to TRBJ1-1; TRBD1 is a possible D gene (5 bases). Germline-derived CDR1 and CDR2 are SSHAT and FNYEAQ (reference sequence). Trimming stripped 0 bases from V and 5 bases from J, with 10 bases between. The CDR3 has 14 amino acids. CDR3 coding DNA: TGTGCCAGCAGCTTAGCTCAGGGTTTTACTGAAGCTTTCTTT. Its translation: CASSLAQGFTEAFF.

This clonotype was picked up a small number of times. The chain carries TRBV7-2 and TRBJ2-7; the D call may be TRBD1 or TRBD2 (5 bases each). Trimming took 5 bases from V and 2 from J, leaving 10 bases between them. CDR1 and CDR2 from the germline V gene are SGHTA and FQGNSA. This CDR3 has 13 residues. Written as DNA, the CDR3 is TGTGCCAGCAGCACTCGGGGCCCCTACGAGCAGTACTTC. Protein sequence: CASSTRGPYEQYF.

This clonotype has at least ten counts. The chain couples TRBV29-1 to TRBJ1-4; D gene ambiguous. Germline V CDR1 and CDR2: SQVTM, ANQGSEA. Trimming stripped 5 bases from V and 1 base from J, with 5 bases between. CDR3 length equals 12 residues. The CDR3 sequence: CSVRETNEKLFF. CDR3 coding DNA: TGCAGCGTTAGGGAAACTAATGAAAAACTGTTTTTT.

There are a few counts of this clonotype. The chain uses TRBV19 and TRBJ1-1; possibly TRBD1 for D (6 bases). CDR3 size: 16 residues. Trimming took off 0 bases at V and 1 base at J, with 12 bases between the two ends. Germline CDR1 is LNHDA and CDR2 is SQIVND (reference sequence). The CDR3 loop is CASSIDRGGANTEAFF. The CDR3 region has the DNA TGTGCCAGTAGTATAGATCGGGGGGGGGCGAACACTGAAGCTTTCTTT.

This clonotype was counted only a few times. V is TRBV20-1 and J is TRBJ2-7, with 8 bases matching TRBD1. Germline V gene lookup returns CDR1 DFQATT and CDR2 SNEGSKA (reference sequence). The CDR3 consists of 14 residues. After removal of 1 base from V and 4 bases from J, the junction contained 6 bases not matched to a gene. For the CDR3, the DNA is TGCAGTGCTAGAGCCGTGACAGGGGCTTACGAGCAGTACTTC. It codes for CSARAVTGAYEQYF.

CDR3 coding DNA: TGTGCCAGCGATCTCGGGAGTGGCTCTGGAAACACCTTC. Amino acids: CASDLGSGSGNTF. This chain joins TRBV2 and TRBJ1-2; D is undetermined. V shed 8 bases and J shed 12 bases, with 22 bases lying between them. The CDR3 has 13 amino acids. Looked up from germline, CDR1 is SNHLY and CDR2 is FYNNEI.

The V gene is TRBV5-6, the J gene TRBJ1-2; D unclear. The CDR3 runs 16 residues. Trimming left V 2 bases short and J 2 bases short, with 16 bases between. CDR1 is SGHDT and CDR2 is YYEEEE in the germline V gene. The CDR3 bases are TGTGCCAGCAGCTTAGGACTTGGCAGCCAAAACTATGGCTACACCTTC. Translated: CASSLGLGSQNYGYTF.

CDR3 bases: TGCAGCCAAAGCCGGGATTATAATTCACCCCTCCACTTT. Translated: CSQSRDYNSPLHF. V and J are TRBV29-1 and TRBJ1-6; no clear D gene. CDR1 is SQVTM, CDR2 ANQGSEA, per germline. The V end lost 8 bases, the J end lost 4 bases, and 12 bases lay between the germline ends. The CDR3 is made up of 13 amino acids.

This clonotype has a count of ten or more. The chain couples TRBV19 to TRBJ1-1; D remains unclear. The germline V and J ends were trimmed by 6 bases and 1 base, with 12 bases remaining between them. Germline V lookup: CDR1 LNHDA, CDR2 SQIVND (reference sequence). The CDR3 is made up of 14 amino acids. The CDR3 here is CASRSDSKNTEAFF. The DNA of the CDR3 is TGTGCCAGTAGGTCGGATTCCAAGAACACTGAAGCTTTCTTT.

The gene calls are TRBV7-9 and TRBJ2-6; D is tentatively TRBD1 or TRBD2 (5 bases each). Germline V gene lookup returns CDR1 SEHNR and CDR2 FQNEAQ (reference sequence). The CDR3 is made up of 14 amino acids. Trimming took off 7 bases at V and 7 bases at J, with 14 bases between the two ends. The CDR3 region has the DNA TGTGCCAGCACCGACCTCCGGGACGCCAACGTCCTGACTTTC. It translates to CASTDLRDANVLTF. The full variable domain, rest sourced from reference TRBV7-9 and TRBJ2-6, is DTGVSQNPRHKITKRGQNVTFRCDPISEHNRLYWYRQTLGQGPEFLTYFQNEAQLEKSRLLSDRFSAERPKGSFSTLEIQRTEQGDSAMYLCASTDLRDANVLTFGAGSRLTVL.

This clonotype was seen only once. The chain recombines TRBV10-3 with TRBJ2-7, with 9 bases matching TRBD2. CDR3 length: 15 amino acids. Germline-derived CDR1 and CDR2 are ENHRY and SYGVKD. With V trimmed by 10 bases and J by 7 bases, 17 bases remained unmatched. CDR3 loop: CASSQAGGRAREQYF. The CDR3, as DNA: TGTGCCAGCAGCCAGGCCGGCGGGAGGGCCCGGGAGCAGTACTTC.

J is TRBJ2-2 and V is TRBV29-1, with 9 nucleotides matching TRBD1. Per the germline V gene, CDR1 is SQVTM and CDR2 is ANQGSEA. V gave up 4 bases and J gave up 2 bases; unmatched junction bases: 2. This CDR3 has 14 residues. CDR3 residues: CSVGTGANTGELFF. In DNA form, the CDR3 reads TGCAGCGTTGGGACAGGGGCCAACACCGGGGAGCTGTTTTTT.